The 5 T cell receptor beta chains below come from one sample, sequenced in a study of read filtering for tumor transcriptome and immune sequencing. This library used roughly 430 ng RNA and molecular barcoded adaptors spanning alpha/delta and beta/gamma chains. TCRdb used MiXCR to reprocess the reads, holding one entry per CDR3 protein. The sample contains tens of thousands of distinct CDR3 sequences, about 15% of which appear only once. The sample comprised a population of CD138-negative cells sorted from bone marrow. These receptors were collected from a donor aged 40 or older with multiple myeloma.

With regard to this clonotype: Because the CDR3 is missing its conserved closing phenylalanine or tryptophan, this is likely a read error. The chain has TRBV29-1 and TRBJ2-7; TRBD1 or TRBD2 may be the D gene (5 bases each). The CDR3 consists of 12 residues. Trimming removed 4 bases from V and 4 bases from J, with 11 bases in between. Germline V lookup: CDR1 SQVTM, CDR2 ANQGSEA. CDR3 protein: CSVARDGYEQYL. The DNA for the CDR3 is TGCAGCGTTGCTCGGGACGGTTACGAGCAGTACCTC.

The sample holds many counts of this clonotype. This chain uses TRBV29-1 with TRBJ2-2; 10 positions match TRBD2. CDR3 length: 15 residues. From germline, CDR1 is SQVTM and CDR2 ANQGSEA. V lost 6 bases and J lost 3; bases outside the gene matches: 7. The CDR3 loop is CSVTRTSGYTGELFF. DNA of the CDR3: TGCAGCGTGACCCGGACTAGCGGCTACACCGGGGAGCTGTTTTTT.

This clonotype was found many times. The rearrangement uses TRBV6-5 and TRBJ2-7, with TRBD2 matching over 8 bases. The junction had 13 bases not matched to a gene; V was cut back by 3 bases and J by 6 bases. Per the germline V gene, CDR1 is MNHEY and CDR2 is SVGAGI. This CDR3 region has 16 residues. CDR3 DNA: TGTGCCAGCAGTTATGTAACGGGAGGGCCGGAGGGCGAGCAGTACTTC. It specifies CASSYVTGGPEGEQYF.

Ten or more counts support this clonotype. Here the CDR3 reads CASSGSGGATGANVLTF. CDR3 nucleotide sequence: TGTGCCAGCAGTGGGTCAGGGGGCGCGACTGGGGCCAACGTCCTGACTTTC. The genes are TRBV28 and TRBJ2-6, with TRBD1 matching over 8 bases. Unmatched junction bases numbered 8, after V lost 5 bases and J lost 2 bases. The CDR3 runs 17 residues. Germline V gene data show CDR1 as MDHEN and CDR2 as SYDVKM.

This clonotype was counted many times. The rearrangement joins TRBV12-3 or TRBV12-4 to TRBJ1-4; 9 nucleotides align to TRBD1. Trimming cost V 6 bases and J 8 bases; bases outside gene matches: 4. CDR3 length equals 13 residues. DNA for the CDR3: TGTGCCAGCAGGGGACAGGGAAGCGAAAAACTGTTTTTT. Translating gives CASRGQGSEKLFF.